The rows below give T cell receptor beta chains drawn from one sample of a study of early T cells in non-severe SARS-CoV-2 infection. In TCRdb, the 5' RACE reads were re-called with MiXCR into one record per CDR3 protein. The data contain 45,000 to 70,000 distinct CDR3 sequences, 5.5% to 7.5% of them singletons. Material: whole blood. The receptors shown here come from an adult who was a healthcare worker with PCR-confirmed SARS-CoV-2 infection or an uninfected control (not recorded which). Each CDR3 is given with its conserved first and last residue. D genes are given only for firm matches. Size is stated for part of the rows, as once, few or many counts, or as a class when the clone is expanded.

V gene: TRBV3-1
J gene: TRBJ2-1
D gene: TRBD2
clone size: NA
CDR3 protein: CASSSLAGGGHNEQFF
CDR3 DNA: TGTGCCAGCAGCTCTCTAGCGGGGGGCGGTCATAATGAGCAGTTCTTC

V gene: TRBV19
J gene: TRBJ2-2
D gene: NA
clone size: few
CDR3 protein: CASSRDTGGRANTGELFF
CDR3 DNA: TGTGCCAGTAGTAGGGACACCGGGGGGAGGGCGAACACCGGGGAGCTGTTTTTT

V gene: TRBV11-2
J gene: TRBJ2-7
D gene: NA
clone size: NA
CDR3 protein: CASSLLAPPYEQYF
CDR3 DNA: TGTGCCAGCAGCTTACTCGCACCACCCTACGAGCAGTACTTC

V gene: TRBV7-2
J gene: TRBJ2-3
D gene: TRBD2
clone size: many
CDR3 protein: CASSLGGRSGVITDTQYF
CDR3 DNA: TGTGCCAGCAGCCTAGGCGGCCGTAGCGGGGTTATCACAGATACGCAGTATTTT

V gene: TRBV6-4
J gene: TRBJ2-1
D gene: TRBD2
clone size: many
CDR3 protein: CASSHLAGPYNEQFF
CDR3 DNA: TGTGCCAGCAGTCACCTAGCGGGCCCGTACAATGAGCAGTTCTTC

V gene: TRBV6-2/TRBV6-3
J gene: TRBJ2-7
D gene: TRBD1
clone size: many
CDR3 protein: CASRKMTGVGYEQYF
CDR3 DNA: TGTGCCAGCAGAAAGATGACAGGGGTCGGCTACGAGCAGTACTTC

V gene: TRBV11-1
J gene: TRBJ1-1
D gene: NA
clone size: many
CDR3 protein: CASSLEVANTEAFF
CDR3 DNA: TGTGCCAGCAGCTTAGAGGTCGCGAACACTGAAGCTTTCTTT

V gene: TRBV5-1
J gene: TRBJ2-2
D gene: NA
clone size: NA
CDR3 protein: CAGSQDPNTGELFF
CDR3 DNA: TGCGCCGGATCACAGGACCCGAACACCGGGGAGCTGTTTTTT

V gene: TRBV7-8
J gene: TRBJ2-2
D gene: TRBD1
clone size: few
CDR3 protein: CASSFGTGNTGELFF
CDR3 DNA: TGTGCCAGCAGCTTTGGGACAGGGAACACCGGGGAGCTGTTTTTT

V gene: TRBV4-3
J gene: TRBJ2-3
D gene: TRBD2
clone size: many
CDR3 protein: CASSQDQRGVSTDTQYF
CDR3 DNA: TGCGCCAGCAGCCAAGATCAGCGGGGGGTGAGCACAGATACGCAGTATTTT

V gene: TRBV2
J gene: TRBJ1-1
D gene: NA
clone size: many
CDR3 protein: CASRPGTEAFF
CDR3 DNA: TGTGCCAGCAGACCGGGAACTGAAGCTTTCTTT

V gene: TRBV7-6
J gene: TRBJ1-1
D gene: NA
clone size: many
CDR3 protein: CASSPDSGVSSEAFF
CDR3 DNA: TGTGCCAGCAGCCCGGACAGCGGTGTGTCCTCCGAAGCTTTCTTT

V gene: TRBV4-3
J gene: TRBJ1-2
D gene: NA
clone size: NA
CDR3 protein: CASKGNYGYTF
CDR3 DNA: TGCGCCAGCAAGGGGAACTATGGCTACACCTTC

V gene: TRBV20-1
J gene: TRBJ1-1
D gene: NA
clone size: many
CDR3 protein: CSARDLHEIGTEAFF
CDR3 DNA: TGCAGTGCTAGAGATCTGCATGAAATTGGTACTGAAGCTTTCTTT

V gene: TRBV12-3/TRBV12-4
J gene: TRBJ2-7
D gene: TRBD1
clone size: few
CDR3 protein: CASSHTDRAMDEQYF
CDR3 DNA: TGTGCCAGCAGTCACACGGACAGGGCTATGGACGAGCAGTACTTC

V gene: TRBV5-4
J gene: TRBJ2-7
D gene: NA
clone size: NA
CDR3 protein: CASSTDQGEQYF
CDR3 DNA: TGTGCCAGCAGTACTGACCAGGGGGAGCAGTACTTC

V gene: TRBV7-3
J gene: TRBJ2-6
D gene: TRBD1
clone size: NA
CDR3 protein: CASSLTTGGTMGANVLTF
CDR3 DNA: TGTGCCAGCAGCTTAACTACAGGGGGCACGATGGGGGCCAACGTCCTGACTTTC

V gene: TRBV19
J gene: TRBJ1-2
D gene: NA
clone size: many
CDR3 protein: CASSNLGLGNYGYTF
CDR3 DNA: TGTGCCAGTAGTAATTTGGGCTTGGGGAACTATGGCTACACCTTC

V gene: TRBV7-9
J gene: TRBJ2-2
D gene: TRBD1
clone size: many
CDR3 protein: CASSWGQGALGASNTGELFF
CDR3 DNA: TGTGCCAGCAGCTGGGGACAGGGGGCGCTTGGGGCCTCGAACACCGGGGAGCTGTTTTTT

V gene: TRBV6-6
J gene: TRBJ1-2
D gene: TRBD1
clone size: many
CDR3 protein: CASASSQGAINGYTF
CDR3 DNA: TGTGCCAGCGCAAGTTCGCAGGGGGCGATCAATGGCTACACCTTC

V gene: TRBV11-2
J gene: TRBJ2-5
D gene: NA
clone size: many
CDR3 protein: CASSPGYSQETQYF
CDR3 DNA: TGTGCCAGCAGCCCCGGATACAGCCAAGAGACCCAGTACTTC

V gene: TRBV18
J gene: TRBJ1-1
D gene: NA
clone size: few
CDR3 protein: CASSPGGMNTEAFF
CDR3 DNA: TGTGCCAGCTCACCGGGAGGGATGAACACTGAAGCTTTCTTT

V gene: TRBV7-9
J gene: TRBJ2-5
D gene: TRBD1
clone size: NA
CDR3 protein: CASSLQQGAVTQYF
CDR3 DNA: TGTGCCAGCAGCTTACAGCAGGGGGCGGTGACCCAGTACTTC

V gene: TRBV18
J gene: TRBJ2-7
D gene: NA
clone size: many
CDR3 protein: CASSPGGSYEQYF
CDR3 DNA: TGTGCCAGCTCACCGGGTGGCAGCTACGAGCAGTACTTC

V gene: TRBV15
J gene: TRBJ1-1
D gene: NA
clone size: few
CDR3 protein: CATSRDLTAEAFF
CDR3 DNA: TGTGCCACCAGCAGAGATCTAACAGCTGAAGCTTTCTTT

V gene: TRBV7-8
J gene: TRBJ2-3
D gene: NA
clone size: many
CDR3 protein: CASSLEGGAGDTQYF
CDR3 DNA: TGTGCCAGCAGCTTAGAAGGGGGGGCCGGAGATACGCAGTATTTT

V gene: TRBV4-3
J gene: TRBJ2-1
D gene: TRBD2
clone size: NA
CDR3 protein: CASSQSTAGGEQFF
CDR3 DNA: TGCGCCAGCAGCCAATCTACGGCGGGGGGCGAGCAGTTCTTC

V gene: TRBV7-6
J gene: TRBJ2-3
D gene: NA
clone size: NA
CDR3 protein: CASSHSLRPDTQYF
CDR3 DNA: TGTGCCAGCAGCCACAGTCTCCGCCCAGATACGCAGTATTTT

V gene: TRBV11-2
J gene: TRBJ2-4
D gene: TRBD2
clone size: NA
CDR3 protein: CASSPTSGGFSGLDIQYF
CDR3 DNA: TGTGCCAGCAGTCCAACTAGCGGGGGGTTCTCCGGTCTAGACATTCAGTACTTC

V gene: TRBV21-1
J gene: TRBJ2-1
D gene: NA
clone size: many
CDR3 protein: CASSHPRLGEQFF
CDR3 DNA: TGTGCCAGCAGCCACCCAAGGTTGGGCGAGCAGTTCTTC

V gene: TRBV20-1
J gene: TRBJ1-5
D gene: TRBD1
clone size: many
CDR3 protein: CSARDRRSASNQPQHF
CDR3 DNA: TGCAGTGCCCGGGACAGGCGGTCGGCGAGCAATCAGCCCCAGCATTTT

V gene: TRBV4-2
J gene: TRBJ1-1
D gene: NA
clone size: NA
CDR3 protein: CASSPSGGASTEAFF
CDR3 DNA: TGTGCCAGCAGCCCCAGTGGGGGGGCATCCACTGAAGCTTTCTTT

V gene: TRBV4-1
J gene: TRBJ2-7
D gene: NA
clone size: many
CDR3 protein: CASSQDEGPYEQYF
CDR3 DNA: TGTGCCAGCAGCCAAGATGAAGGGCCCTACGAGCAGTACTTC

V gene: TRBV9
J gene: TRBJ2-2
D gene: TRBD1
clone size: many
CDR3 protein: CASSPATGIRTGELFF
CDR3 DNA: TGTGCCAGCAGCCCAGCGACAGGGATAAGGACCGGGGAGCTGTTTTTT

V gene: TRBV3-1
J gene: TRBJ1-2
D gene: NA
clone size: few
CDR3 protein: CASSRNKGYGYTF
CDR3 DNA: TGTGCCAGCAGCCGAAATAAAGGGTATGGCTACACCTTC